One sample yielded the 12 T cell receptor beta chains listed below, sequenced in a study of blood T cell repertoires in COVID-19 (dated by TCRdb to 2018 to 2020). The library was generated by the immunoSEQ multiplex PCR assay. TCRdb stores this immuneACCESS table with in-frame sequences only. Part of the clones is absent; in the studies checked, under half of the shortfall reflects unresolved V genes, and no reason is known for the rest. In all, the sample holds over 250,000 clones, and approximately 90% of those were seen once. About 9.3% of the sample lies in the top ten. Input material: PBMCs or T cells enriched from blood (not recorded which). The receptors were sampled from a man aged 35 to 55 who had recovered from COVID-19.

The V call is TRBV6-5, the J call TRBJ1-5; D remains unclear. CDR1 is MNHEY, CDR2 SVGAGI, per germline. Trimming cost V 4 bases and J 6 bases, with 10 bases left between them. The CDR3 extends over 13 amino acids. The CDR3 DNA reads TGTGCCAGCAGTTTGACGGGAAGTCAGCCCCAGCATTTT. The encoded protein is CASSLTGSQPQHF.

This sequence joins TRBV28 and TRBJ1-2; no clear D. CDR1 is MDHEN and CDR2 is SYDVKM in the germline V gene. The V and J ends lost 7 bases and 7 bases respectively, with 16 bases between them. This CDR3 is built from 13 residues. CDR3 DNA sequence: TGTGCCAGCAACCGTCCGGGTCGTCTTGGCTACACCTTC. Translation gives CASNRPGRLGYTF.

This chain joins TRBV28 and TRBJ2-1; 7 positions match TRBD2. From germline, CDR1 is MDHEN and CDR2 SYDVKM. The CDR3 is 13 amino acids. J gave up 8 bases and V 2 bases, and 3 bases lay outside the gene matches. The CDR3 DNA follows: TGTGCCAGCAGTTTAGGTGGGGGGGATGAGCAGTTCTTC. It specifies CASSLGGGDEQFF.

CDR3 sequence reads: CASSLEWAGGSYEQYF. The CDR3 DNA follows: TGTGCCAGCAGCTTAGAGTGGGCAGGGGGCAGCTACGAGCAGTACTTC. J is TRBJ2-7 and V is TRBV11-3, with 8 bases that match TRBD1. Trimming took 0 bases from V and 3 from J; bases not matched to a gene: 7. Germline V CDR1 and CDR2: SGHNT, YENEEA. The CDR3 length is 16 residues. Filled out from reference TRBV11-3 and TRBJ2-7, the complete variable domain reads EAGVVQSPRYKIIEKKQPVAFWCNPISGHNTLYWYLQNLGQGPELLIRYENEEAVDDSQLPKDRFSAERLKGVDSTLKIQPAELGDSAVYLCASSLEWAGGSYEQYFGPGTRLTVT.

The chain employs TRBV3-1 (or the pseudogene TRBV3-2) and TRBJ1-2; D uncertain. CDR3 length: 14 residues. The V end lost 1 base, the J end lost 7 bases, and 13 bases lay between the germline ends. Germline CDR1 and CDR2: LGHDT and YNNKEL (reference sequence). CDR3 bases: TGTGCCAGCAGCCAAGGCGCTGGCGGCGGTGGCTACACCTTC. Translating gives CASSQGAGGGGYTF.

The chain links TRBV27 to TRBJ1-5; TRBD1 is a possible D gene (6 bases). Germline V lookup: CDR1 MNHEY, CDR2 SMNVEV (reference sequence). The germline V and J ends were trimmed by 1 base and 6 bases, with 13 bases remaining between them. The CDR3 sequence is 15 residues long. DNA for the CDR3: TGTGCCAGCAGTTTATTGGGGGCGCCGGTTCAGCCCCAGCATTTT. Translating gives CASSLLGAPVQPQHF.

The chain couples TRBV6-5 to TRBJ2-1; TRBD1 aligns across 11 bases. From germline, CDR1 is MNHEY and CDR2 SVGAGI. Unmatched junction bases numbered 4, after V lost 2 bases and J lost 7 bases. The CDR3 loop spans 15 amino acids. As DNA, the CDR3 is TGTGCCAGCAGTTACATTGGGACAGGGGGAAATGAGCAGTTCTTC. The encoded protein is CASSYIGTGGNEQFF.

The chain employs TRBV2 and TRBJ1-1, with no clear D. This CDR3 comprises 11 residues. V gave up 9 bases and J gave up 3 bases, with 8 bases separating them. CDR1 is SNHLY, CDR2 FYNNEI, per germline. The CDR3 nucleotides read TGTGCCAGAGGGAGGGACACTGAAGCTTTCTTT. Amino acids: CARGRDTEAFF.

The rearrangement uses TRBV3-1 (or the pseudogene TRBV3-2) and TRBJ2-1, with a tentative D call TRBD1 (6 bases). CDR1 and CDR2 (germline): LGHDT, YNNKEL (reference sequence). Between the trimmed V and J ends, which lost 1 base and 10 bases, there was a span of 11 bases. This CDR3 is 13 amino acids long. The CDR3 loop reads CASSQVSRGEQFF. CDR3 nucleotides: TGTGCCAGCAGCCAAGTGTCCAGGGGAGAGCAGTTCTTC.

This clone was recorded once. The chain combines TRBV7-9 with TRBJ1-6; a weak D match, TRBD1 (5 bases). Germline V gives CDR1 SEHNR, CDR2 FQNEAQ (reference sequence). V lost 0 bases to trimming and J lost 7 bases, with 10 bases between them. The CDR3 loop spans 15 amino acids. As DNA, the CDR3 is TGTGCCAGCAGCTTAGCGACGGGGGTAAATTCACCCCTCCACTTT. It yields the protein CASSLATGVNSPLHF. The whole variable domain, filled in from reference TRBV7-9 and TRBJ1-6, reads DTGVSQNPRHKITKRGQNVTFRCDPISEHNRLYWYRQTLGQGPEFLTYFQNEAQLEKSRLLSDRFSAERPKGSFSTLEIQRTEQGDSAMYLCASSLATGVNSPLHFGNGTRLTVT.

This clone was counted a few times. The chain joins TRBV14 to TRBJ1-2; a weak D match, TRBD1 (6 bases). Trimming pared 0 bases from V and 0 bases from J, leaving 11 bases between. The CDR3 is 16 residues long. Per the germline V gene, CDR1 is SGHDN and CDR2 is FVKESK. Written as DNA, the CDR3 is TGTGCCAGCAGCCAAGAAGGACAGTCAGCTAACTATGGCTACACCTTC. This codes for CASSQEGQSANYGYTF.

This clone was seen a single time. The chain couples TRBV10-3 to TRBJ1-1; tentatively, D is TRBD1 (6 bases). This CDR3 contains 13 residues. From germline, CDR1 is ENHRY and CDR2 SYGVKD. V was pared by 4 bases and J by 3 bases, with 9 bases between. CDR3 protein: CAISAGADTEAFF. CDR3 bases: TGTGCCATCAGTGCAGGGGCGGACACTGAAGCTTTCTTT.